The present T cell receptor (beta chain) was sequenced within a study of cytomegalovirus exposure and HLA in healthy donors. Broader study findings: A missense variant in DCLRE1C was later tied to TCR beta V- and J-gene trimming. CMV serostatus was the sole immune exposure information available.

Use of 60 Vbeta and 13 Jbeta primers characterized the PCR. Method: immunoSEQ multiplex PCR; TCRdb's copy keeps in-frame clones and lacks some. The data show fewer than 200,000 clones, around 69% seen once. This clone was observed a handful of times. Its antigen remains unidentified. The CDR3 spans 13 residues. V was pared by 2 bases and J by 8 bases, with 10 bases between. Germline-derived CDR1 and CDR2 are MNHNY and SVGAGI (reference sequence). V gene TRBV6-6 combines with J gene TRBJ2-1; unclear D gene. The receptor was isolated from a woman in her thirties in good health and CMV-seronegative. The sequenced material came from PBMCs. CDR3 sequence (DNA): TGTGCCAGCAGTTACCAAACGGCGGATGAGCAGTTCTTC. Amino acids: CASSYQTADEQFF.